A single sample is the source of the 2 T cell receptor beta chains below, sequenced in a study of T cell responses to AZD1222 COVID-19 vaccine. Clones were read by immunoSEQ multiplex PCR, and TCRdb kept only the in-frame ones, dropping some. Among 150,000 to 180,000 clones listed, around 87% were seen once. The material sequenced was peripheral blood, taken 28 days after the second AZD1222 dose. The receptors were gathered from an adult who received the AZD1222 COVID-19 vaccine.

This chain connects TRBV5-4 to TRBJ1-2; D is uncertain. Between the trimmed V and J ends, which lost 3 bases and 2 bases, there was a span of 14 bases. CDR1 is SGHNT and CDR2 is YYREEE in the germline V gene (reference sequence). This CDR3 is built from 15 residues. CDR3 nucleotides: TGTGCCAGCAGCTCAGGTCGGGTTGGGAACTATGGCTACACCTTC. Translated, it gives CASSSGRVGNYGYTF.

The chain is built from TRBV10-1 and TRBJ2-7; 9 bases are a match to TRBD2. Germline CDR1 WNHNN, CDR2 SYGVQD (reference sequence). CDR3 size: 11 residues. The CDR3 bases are TGCGCCAGCAGGTCGGGGGCTAGCGGGGCTGTC. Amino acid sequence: CASRSGASGAV.